This is a list of T cell receptor beta chains from one sample in a study of blood T cell repertoires in COVID-19. Repertoires were generated with immunoSEQ multiplex PCR, while TCRdb's copy carries only in-frame clones and drops some. The profile shows 200,000 to 250,000 clones, less than 90% of them singletons. Sequencing was carried out using PBMCs or T cells enriched from blood (not recorded which). These receptors were taken from a woman aged 40 to 50 who had recovered from COVID-19. Each CDR3 is given with its conserved first and last residue. The D gene is left open where the match is weak. Not all rows give a size; the values are once, few, many and, for expanded clones, a class.

v_call	j_call	d_call	clone_size	cdr3_aa	cdr3_nt
TRBV3-1/TRBV3-2	TRBJ1-3	.	many	CASSQGRFRNTIYF	TGTGCCAGCAGCCAAGGGAGGTTTCGAAACACCATATATTTT
TRBV24-1	TRBJ1-1	.	.	CATSFGTEAFF	TGTGCCACCTCGTTCGGGACAGAAGCTTTCTTT
TRBV9	TRBJ1-4	.	.	CASSVQGATNEKLFF	TGTGCCAGCAGCGTTCAGGGTGCAACTAATGAAAAACTGTTTTTT
TRBV19	TRBJ1-6	.	.	CASSPSRDSPLHF	TGTGCCAGTAGTCCAAGCAGGGATTCACCCCTCCACTTT
TRBV28	TRBJ1-5	.	.	CASSFRGMGGNQPQHF	TGTGCCAGCAGTTTTAGGGGGATGGGGGGCAATCAGCCCCAGCATTTT
TRBV7-2	TRBJ2-1	TRBD2	.	CASSLSGTREHFF	TGTGCCAGCAGCCTTTCCGGGACTAGAGAACACTTCTTC
TRBV24-1	TRBJ2-1	TRBD1	.	CATSDGTVNEQFF	TGTGCCACCAGTGATGGGACAGTTAATGAGCAGTTCTTC
TRBV24-1	TRBJ2-5	.	.	CATSDSQGPETQYF	TGTGCCACCAGTGATTCACAGGGTCCAGAGACCCAGTACTTC
TRBV5-1	TRBJ1-5	TRBD1	few	CASSSGTGGGQPQHF	TGCGCCAGCAGCTCTGGGACAGGGGGAGGTCAGCCCCAGCATTTT
TRBV2	TRBJ1-5	TRBD1	few	CASRRQGANQPQHF	TGTGCCAGCAGACGACAGGGGGCGAATCAGCCCCAGCATTTT
TRBV24-1	TRBJ1-4	.	.	CATHRLFF	TGTGCCACGCATAGACTGTTTTTT
TRBV30	TRBJ1-6	.	.	CAWTPGVNSPLHF	TGTGCCTGGACACCGGGTGTCAATTCACCCCTCCACTTT
TRBV10-3	TRBJ1-1	TRBD1	.	CAIRTGVSTEAFF	TGTGCCATCAGAACAGGGGTTAGCACTGAAGCTTTCTTT
TRBV5-1	TRBJ2-1	.	.	CASSLAPPRNEQFF	TGCGCCAGCAGCTTGGCCCCCCCTAGGAATGAGCAGTTCTTC
TRBV27	TRBJ2-7	.	.	CASSPLQGTYEQYF	TGTGCCAGCAGTCCACTACAGGGAACCTACGAGCAGTACTTC
TRBV9	TRBJ1-6	.	.	CASSFTFDSSYNSPLHF	TGTGCCAGCAGCTTCACGTTTGACAGCTCCTATAATTCACCCCTCCACTTT
TRBV7-9	TRBJ1-2	TRBD1	.	CASSIAGQDYNYGYTF	TGTGCCAGCAGCATTGCGGGACAGGATTATAACTATGGCTACACCTTC
TRBV5-1	TRBJ2-2	TRBD1	.	CASGGQDITGELFF	TGCGCCAGCGGGGGACAGGATATCACCGGGGAGCTGTTTTTT
TRBV3-1/TRBV3-2	TRBJ2-5	TRBD2	.	CASSAPGGKETQYF	TGTGCCAGCAGCGCTCCGGGGGGTAAAGAGACCCAGTACTTC
TRBV7-9	TRBJ2-3	.	.	CASSPSSDTQYF	TGTGCCAGCAGCCCCTCGAGCGATACGCAGTATTTT
TRBV6-5	TRBJ2-6	.	.	CASRGGGSANVLTF	TGTGCCAGCAGAGGAGGGGGCTCGGCCAACGTCCTGACTTTC
TRBV19	TRBJ1-5	.	.	CASRAGWIDNQPQHF	TGTGCCAGTAGAGCAGGGTGGATAGACAATCAGCCCCAGCATTTT
TRBV24-1	TRBJ2-2	.	.	CATSVRGANTGELFF	TGTGCCACCAGTGTCAGGGGTGCGAACACCGGGGAGCTGTTTTTT
TRBV12-3/TRBV12-4	TRBJ1-1	.	.	CASSLEAAEAFF	TGTGCCAGCAGTTTAGAGGCGGCTGAAGCTTTCTTT
TRBV3-1/TRBV3-2	TRBJ2-1	.	.	CASSQDWRGTHNEQFF	TGTGCCAGCAGCCAAGATTGGAGGGGAACCCACAATGAGCAGTTCTTC
TRBV5-5	TRBJ2-5	.	.	CASSLEGETQYF	TGTGCCAGCAGCTTGGAGGGGGAGACCCAGTACTTC
TRBV11-3	TRBJ1-3	.	.	CASSLRNGDTIYF	TGTGCCAGCAGCTTGCGCAACGGGGACACCATATATTTT
TRBV19	TRBJ1-1	.	.	CASSTIPGLTNTEAFF	TGTGCCAGTAGTACGATACCGGGACTCACGAACACTGAAGCTTTCTTT
TRBV11-2	TRBJ1-2	TRBD1	few	CASSLAPGQGPGFGYTF	TGTGCCAGCAGCTTAGCCCCGGGACAGGGCCCTGGTTTTGGCTACACCTTC
TRBV7-2	TRBJ1-1	TRBD1	.	CASSLVQGARTEAFF	TGTGCCAGCAGCTTAGTACAGGGGGCCCGCACTGAAGCTTTCTTT
TRBV20-1	TRBJ1-5	TRBD1	.	CSASKGQGAISNQPQHF	TGCAGTGCTAGTAAGGGACAGGGGGCTATAAGCAATCAGCCCCAGCATTTT
TRBV3-1/TRBV3-2	TRBJ1-5	.	.	CASSQAITNQPQHF	TGTGCCAGCAGCCAAGCGATCACAAATCAGCCCCAGCATTTT
TRBV7-3	TRBJ2-1	.	.	CASSQGQFSNEQFF	TGTGCCAGCAGCCAAGGACAGTTTAGCAATGAGCAGTTCTTC
TRBV2	TRBJ1-4	.	.	CASTFTGLPNEKLFF	TGTGCCAGCACTTTCACAGGGCTTCCTAATGAAAAACTGTTTTTT
TRBV5-1	TRBJ1-3	.	.	CASSSLTAGNTIYF	TGCGCCAGCAGCTCCCTGACAGCTGGAAACACCATATATTTT
TRBV5-4	TRBJ1-3	.	.	CASSLGGSASGNTIYF	TGTGCCAGCAGCTTGGGCGGTTCCGCCTCTGGAAACACCATATATTTT
TRBV9	TRBJ1-2	TRBD1	.	CASRTGWGYTF	TGTGCCAGCAGGACAGGGTGGGGGTACACCTTC
TRBV5-6	TRBJ2-6	.	.	CASSFWGHYAGANVLTF	TGTGCCAGCAGCTTTTGGGGACACTACGCTGGGGCCAACGTCCTGACTTTC
TRBV29-1	TRBJ1-1	.	.	CSVQGLSIMNTEAFF	TGCAGCGTTCAGGGACTGAGTATCATGAACACTGAAGCTTTCTTT
TRBV27	TRBJ2-1	.	.	CASSPLATGSISNEQFF	TGTGCCAGCAGTCCCCTCGCTACAGGGTCAATTTCCAATGAGCAGTTCTTC
TRBV6-2/TRBV6-3	TRBJ2-1	TRBD2	.	CASSSRLARTYNEQFF	TGTGCCAGCAGTTCCCGACTAGCCCGAACTTACAATGAGCAGTTCTTC
TRBV7-2	TRBJ2-5	TRBD2	.	CASSSVGLAGVRETQYF	TGTGCCAGCAGCTCCGTGGGACTAGCGGGAGTTCGGGAGACCCAGTACTTC
TRBV29-1	TRBJ1-2	.	.	CSAERANYGYTF	TGCAGCGCCGAACGCGCTAACTATGGCTACACCTTC
TRBV9	TRBJ1-3	.	few	CASSVEDSSGNTIYF	TGTGCCAGCAGCGTAGAGGACAGCTCTGGAAACACCATATATTTT
TRBV19	TRBJ2-1	.	.	CASSLTGSSYNEQFF	TGTGCCAGTAGTTTGACAGGCAGCTCCTACAATGAGCAGTTCTTC
TRBV5-8	TRBJ2-5	.	.	CASSLGRGPELQETQYF	TGTGCCAGCAGCTTGGGCCGGGGTCCGGAACTGCAAGAGACCCAGTACTTC
TRBV27	TRBJ2-5	.	.	CASSSNTGETQYF	TGTGCCAGCAGTTCCAATACAGGGGAGACCCAGTACTTC
TRBV6-5	TRBJ1-2	.	.	CASSQYAGDYGYTF	TGTGCCAGCAGTCAATATGCGGGCGACTATGGCTACACCTTC
TRBV29-1	TRBJ2-2	TRBD2	.	CSAQTSGGGELFF	TGCAGCGCCCAGACTAGCGGGGGCGGGGAGCTGTTTTTT
TRBV15	TRBJ1-5	.	few	CATSRVRSQDQPQHF	TGTGCCACCAGCAGAGTTCGGTCACAGGATCAGCCCCAGCATTTT
TRBV18	TRBJ2-1	.	.	CASSPNPFGGYNEQFF	TGTGCCAGCTCACCCAACCCCTTCGGGGGCTACAATGAGCAGTTCTTC
TRBV21-1	TRBJ2-4	.	.	CASSKVPGLAVRAKNIQYF	TGTGCCAGCAGCAAAGTGCCAGGACTAGCGGTTAGAGCCAAAAACATTCAGTACTTC